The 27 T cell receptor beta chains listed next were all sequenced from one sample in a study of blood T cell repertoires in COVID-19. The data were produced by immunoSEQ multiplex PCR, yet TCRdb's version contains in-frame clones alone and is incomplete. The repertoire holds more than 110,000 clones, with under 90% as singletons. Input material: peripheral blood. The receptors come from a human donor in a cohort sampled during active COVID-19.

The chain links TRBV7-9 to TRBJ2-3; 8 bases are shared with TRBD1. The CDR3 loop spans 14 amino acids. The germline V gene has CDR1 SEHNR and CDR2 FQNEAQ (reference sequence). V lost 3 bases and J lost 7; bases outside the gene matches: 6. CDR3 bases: TGTGCCAGCAGCTTTGGACAGGGCACTAATACGCAGTATTTT. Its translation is CASSFGQGTNTQYF.

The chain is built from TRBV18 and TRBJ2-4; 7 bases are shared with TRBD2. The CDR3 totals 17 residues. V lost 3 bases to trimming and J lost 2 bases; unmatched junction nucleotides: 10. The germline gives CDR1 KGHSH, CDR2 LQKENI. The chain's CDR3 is CASSPIREGGTKNIQYF. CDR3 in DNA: TGTGCCAGCTCACCGATAAGGGAGGGAGGAACCAAAAACATTCAGTACTTC.

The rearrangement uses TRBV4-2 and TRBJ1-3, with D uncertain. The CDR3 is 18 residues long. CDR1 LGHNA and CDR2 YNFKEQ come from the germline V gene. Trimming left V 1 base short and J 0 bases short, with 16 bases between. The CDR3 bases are TGTGCCAGCAGCCAAGTGATGCCGGGGTCCGTCTCTGGAAACACCATATATTTT. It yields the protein CASSQVMPGSVSGNTIYF.

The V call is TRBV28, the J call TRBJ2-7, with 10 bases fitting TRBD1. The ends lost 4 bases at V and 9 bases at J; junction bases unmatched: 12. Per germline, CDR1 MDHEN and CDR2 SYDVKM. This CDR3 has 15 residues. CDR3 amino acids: CASSSPRQGAVGQYF. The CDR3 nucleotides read TGTGCCAGCAGTTCCCCTCGACAGGGGGCGGTGGGGCAGTACTTC.

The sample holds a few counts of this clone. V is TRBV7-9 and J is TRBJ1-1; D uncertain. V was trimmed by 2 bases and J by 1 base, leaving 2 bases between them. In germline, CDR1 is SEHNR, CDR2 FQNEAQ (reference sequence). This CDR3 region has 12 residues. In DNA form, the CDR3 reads TGTGCCAGCAGCTTACAGAACACTGAAGCTTTCTTT. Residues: CASSLQNTEAFF. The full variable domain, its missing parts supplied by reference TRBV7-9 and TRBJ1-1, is DTGVSQNPRHKITKRGQNVTFRCDPISEHNRLYWYRQTLGQGPEFLTYFQNEAQLEKSRLLSDRFSAERPKGSFSTLEIQRTEQGDSAMYLCASSLQNTEAFFGQGTRLTVV.

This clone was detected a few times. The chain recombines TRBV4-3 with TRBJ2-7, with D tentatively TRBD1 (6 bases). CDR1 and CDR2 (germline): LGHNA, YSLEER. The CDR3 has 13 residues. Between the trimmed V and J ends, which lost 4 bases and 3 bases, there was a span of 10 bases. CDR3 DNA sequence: TGCGCCAGCAGCCGCGGACAGAACTACGAGCAGTACTTC. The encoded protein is CASSRGQNYEQYF.

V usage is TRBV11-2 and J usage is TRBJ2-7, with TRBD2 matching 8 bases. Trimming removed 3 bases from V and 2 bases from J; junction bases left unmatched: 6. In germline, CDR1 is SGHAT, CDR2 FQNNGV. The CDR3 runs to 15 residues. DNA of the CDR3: TGTGCCAGCAGCTTCTCGGGGGGGTTAGCCTACGAGCAGTACTTC. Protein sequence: CASSFSGGLAYEQYF. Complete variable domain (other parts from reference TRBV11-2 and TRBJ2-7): EAGVAQSPRYKIIEKRQSVAFWCNPISGHATLYWYQQILGQGPKLLIQFQNNGVVDDSQLPKDRFSAERLKGVDSTLKIQPAKLEDSAVYLCASSFSGGLAYEQYFGPGTRLTVT.

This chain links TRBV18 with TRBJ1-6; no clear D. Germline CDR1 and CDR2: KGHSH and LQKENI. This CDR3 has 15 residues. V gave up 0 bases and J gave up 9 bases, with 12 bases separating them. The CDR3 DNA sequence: TGTGCCAGCTCACCACCGAAGGGCGGGAGTTCACCCCTCCACTTT. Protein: CASSPPKGGSSPLHF.

The CDR3 coding sequence is TGTGCCAGCAGCTTGACAGGACACGAGCAGTACTTC. Amino acids: CASSLTGHEQYF. The chain employs TRBV11-3 and TRBJ2-7; D is possibly TRBD1 (6 bases). The length of the CDR3 is 12 residues. Trimming removed 3 bases from V and 5 bases from J, with 8 bases in between. Germline CDR1 and CDR2: SGHNT and YENEEA.

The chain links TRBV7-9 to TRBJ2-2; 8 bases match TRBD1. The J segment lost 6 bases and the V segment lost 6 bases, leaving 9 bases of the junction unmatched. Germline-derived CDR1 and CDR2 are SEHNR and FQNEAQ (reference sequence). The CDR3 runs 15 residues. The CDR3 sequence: CASRPDRGEAGELFF. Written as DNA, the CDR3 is TGTGCCAGCAGGCCAGACAGGGGAGAGGCCGGGGAGCTGTTTTTT.

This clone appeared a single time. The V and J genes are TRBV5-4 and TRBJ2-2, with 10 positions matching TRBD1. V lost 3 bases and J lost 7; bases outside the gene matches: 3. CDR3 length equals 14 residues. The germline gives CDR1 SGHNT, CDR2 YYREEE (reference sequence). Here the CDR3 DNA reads TGTGCCAGCAGCTCGACAGGGGGCCACGGGGAGCTGTTTTTT. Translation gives CASSSTGGHGELFF.

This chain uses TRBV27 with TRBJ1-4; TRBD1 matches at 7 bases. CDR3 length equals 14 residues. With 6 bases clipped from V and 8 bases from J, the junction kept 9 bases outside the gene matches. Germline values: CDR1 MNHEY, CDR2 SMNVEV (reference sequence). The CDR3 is CASRDQGGGEKLFF. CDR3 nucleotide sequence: TGTGCCAGCAGAGATCAGGGGGGTGGGGAAAAACTGTTTTTT. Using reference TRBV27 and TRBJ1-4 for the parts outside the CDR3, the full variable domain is EAQVTQNPRYLITVTGKKLTVTCSQNMNHEYMSWYRQDPGLGLRQIYYSMNVEVTDKGDVPEGYKVSRKEKRNFPLILESPSPNQTSLYFCASRDQGGGEKLFFGSGTQLSVL.

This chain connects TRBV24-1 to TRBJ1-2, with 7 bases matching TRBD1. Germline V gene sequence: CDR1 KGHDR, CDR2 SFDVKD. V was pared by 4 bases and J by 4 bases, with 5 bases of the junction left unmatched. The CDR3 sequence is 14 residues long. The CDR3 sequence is CATSDSTGIYGYTF. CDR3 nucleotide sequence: TGTGCCACCAGTGACTCGACAGGGATCTATGGCTACACCTTC.

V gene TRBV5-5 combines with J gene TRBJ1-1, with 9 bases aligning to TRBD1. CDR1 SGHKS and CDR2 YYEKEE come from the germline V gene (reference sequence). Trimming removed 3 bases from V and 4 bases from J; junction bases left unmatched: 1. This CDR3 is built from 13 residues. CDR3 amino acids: CASSSTGGTEAFF. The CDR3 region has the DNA TGTGCCAGCAGCTCGACAGGGGGCACTGAAGCTTTCTTT.

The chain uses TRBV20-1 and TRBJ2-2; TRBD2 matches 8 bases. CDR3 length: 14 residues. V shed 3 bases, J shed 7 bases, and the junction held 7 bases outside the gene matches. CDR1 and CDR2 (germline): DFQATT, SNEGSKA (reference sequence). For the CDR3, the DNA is TGCAGTGCTAGTGCTGCGGGGGGCATCGGGGAGCTGTTTTTT. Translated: CSASAAGGIGELFF.

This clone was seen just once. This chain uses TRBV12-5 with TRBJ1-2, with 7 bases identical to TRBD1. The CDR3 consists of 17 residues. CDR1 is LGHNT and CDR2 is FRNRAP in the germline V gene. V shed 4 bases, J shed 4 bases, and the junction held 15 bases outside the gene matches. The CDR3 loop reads CASGSSELQGWGYGYTF. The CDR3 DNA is TGTGCTAGTGGTTCGTCGGAATTACAGGGGTGGGGCTATGGCTACACCTTC.

CDR3 in DNA: TGTGCCAGCAGCTTGCAGAATGTGGAGACCCAGTACTTC. This translates into CASSLQNVETQYF. The chain links TRBV7-2 to TRBJ2-5; no firm D call. CDR3 length: 13 residues. CDR1 SGHTA and CDR2 FQGNSA come from the germline V gene. V lost 3 bases and J 5 bases, leaving 10 bases between the germline ends.

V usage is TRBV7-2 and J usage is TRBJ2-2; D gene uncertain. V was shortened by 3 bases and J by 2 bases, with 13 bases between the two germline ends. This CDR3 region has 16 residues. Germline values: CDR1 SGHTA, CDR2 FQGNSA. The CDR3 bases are TGTGCCAGCAGCTTTACCCCGAACAGTAACACCGGGGAGCTGTTTTTT. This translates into CASSFTPNSNTGELFF.

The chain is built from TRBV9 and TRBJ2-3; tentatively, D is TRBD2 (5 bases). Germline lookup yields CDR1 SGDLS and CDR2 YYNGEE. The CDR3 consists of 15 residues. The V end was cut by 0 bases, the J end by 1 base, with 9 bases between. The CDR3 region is CASSVGLEGTDTQYF. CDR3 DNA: TGTGCCAGCAGCGTAGGCTTGGAGGGCACAGATACGCAGTATTTT.

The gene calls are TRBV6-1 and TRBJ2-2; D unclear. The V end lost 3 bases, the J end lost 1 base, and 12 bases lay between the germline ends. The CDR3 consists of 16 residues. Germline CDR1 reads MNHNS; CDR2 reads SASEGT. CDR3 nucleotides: TGTGCCAGCAGTGATGGCCAGGCACTGAACACCGGGGAGCTGTTTTTT. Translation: CASSDGQALNTGELFF.

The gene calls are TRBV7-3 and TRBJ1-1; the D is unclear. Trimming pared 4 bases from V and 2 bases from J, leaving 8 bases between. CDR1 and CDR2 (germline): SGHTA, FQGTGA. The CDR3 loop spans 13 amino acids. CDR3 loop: CASSSGSNTEAFF. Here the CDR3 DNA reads TGTGCCAGCAGCTCGGGATCTAACACTGAAGCTTTCTTT. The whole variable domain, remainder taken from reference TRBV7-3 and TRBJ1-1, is GAGVSQTPSNKVTEKGKYVELRCDPISGHTALYWYRQSLGQGPEFLIYFQGTGAADDSGLPNDRFFAVRPEGSVSTLKIQRTERGDSAVYLCASSSGSNTEAFFGQGTRLTVV.

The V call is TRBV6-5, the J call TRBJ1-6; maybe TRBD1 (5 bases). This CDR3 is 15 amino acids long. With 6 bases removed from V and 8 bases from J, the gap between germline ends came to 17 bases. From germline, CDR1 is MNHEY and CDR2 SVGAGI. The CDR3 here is CASSSAGGLDSPLHF. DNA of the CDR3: TGTGCCAGCAGCTCGGCGGGGGGTTTGGATTCACCCCTCCACTTT.

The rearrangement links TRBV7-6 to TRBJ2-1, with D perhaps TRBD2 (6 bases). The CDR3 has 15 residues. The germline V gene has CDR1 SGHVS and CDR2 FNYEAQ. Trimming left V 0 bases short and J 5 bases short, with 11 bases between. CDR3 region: CASSLARGLHNEQFF. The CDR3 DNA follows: TGTGCCAGCAGCTTAGCCCGGGGACTTCACAATGAGCAGTTCTTC. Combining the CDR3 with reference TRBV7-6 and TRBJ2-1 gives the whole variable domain GAGVSQSPRYKVTKRGQDVALRCDPISGHVSLYWYRQALGQGPEFLTYFNYEAQQDKSGLPNDRFSAERPEGSISTLTIQRTEQRDSAMYRCASSLARGLHNEQFFGPGTRLTVL.

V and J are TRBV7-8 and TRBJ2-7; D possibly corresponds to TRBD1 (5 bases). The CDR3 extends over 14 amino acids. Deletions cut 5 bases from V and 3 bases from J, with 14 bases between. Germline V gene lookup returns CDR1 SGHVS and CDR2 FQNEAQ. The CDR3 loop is CASSPLSRDYEQYF. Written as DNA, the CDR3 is TGTGCCAGCAGCCCTTTGAGCAGGGACTACGAGCAGTACTTC. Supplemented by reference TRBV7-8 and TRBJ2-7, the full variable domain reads GAGVSQSPRYKVAKRGQDVALRCDPISGHVSLFWYQQALGQGPEFLTYFQNEAQLDKSGLPSDRFFAERPEGSVSTLKIQRTQQEDSAVYLCASSPLSRDYEQYFGPGTRLTVT.

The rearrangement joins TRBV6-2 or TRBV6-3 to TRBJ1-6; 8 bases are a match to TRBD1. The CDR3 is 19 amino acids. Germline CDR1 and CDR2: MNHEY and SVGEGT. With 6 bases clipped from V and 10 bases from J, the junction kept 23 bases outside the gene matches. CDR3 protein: CASSIRQGRTIDARSPLHF. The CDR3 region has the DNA TGTGCCAGCAGCATCCGACAGGGGAGAACTATTGACGCCAGATCACCCCTCCACTTT.

CDR3 sequence: CASSLRSGANNSPLHF. In DNA, the CDR3 is TGTGCCAGCAGTCTCCGATCAGGGGCCAATAATTCACCCCTCCACTTT. This chain links TRBV27 with TRBJ1-6, with a tentative D call TRBD1 (6 bases). In germline, CDR1 is MNHEY, CDR2 SMNVEV (reference sequence). V shed 5 bases and J shed 5 bases, with 16 bases lying between them. The CDR3 contains 16 residues.

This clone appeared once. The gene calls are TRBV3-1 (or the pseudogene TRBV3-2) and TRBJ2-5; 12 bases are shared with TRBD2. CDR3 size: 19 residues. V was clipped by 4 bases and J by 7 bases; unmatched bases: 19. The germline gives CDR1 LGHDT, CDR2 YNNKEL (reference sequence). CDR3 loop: CASSPLPSGLAGLGLTQYF. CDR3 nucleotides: TGTGCCAGCAGCCCTCTACCCTCTGGACTAGCGGGGTTAGGGTTGACCCAGTACTTC.